This T cell receptor (beta chain) was retrieved from a study of blood T cells in healthy people across ages (dated by TCRdb to about 2015). Regarding the complete study: In model experiments, template switching captured about one uniquely barcoded TCR beta cDNA molecule for every two T cells. To track age-related changes in TCR beta repertoire diversity, the study relied on deep sequencing normalized with unique cDNA molecular identifiers. Donors were grouped into four age groups: young (average 16 years), middle-aged (about 38), aged (62) and long-lived (approximately 78). To avoid experimental bias, donors of different ages were spread randomly across the sequencing lanes. Using the same blood draw, the study looked at two additional independent replicas of 1 million unique cDNA reads for two donors, one aged 18 to 30 and the other aged 80 or older.

Library preparation used 5' RACE. The listed sequencing device is Illumina HiSeq 2500. A second roughly 6 to 11 cycle PCR used a sample-barcoded 5' primer and a J-beta primer mix. Each TCR beta cDNA molecule received a unique molecular identifier from a template-switch 5' adaptor carrying 12 random nucleotides. Each sample yielded at least 2.5 million CDR3-containing paired-end reads. The Mint cDNA synthesis kit, primed by a TRBC-specific oligonucleotide, was used to synthesize first-strand cDNA from all RNA. After uracil-DNA glycosylase treatment, a first 18-cycle PCR used universal primers M1SS and BC2_uni_R on all cDNA. On the authors' methods: Each sample was normalized by randomly selecting 1 million high-quality reads, each carrying a distinct molecular identifier. Reads sharing molecular identifiers were discarded rather than binned into consensus sequences. CDR3 identification, clonotype clustering and error correction used MiTCR with a Q25 quality threshold and the strictest error-elimination algorithm. A nonparametric unseen species model with Euler transformation was used to estimate lower-bound total TCR beta diversity. TCRdb reanalyzed the raw reads on its own, using fastp at Q25 for trimming and MiXCR for clone calling, and kept in-frame beta chains. Every CDR3 protein is listed once, alongside the most common genes and DNA of its rows. Here the V and J calls rest on TCRdb's processing, not on the authors' analysis. The sample yields 600,000 to 800,000 distinct CDR3 sequences; 20% to 25% were counted once. More than 3% of the sample goes to the ten largest clones.

Broad study findings and their caveats: Compared with the aged group, the long-lived group had more naive CD4+ T cells, fewer expanded clones and increased TCR diversity, suggesting age selection. Estimates of total diversity based on one million sequenced T cells were considered lower bounds and underestimates. A strong correlation was found between observed TCR beta diversity and the percentage of naive T cells measured by flow cytometry. Because the CMV infection status of the donors was unknown, age-related changes in expanded clonotypes may potentially have been confounded. As age increased, observed TCR beta diversity per million T cells dropped in a roughly linear way, and a significant reduction was already evident by age 40. Because profiling used bulk unsorted PBMCs, naive and antigen-experienced compartments could not be compared conclusively.

Trimming takes 5 bases from V and 7 bases from J, and the germline ends sit 12 bases apart. The CDR3 starts with the cysteine, ends with the phenylalanine, and has 12 residues. Only the CDR3 region is kept as DNA, spanning 36 bases read in frame from base 1. Comment on this clonotype: No cognate antigen has been identified for it. Base quality data are lacking; no much larger clone is found one base away.

The donors were roughly 40 Caucasian individuals from Russia, aged roughly 6 to 90 years, who were systemically healthy. Each donor gave roughly 9.5 milliliters of peripheral blood, collected into EDTA-treated Vacutainer tubes. Ficoll-Paque density-gradient centrifugation was used to isolate PBMCs, with at least 7 million per sample. Total RNA, at least 5.5 micrograms per sample, was extracted from PBMCs with Trizol reagent. The percentages of naive CD45RAhigh/CD27high T cells were determined by flow cytometry on a PBMC aliquot from every donor. The clonotype was recovered from a man aged 70-80 years in good health. In this chain, TRBV12-3 or TRBV12-4 is recombined with TRBJ2-7; no D segment can be confidently identified. Sequences were obtained from blood. The CDR3 reads as follows: CASSPKGAEQYF. The DNA sequence is given as TGTGCCAGCAGTCCGAAAGGCGCAGAGCAGTACTTC.